A single sample gave rise to the 18 T cell receptor beta chains below, sequenced in a study of T cell responses to AZD1222 COVID-19 vaccine. Clones were sequenced by immunoSEQ multiplex PCR, and TCRdb holds only the in-frame ones, with some missing. The table lists over 100,000 clones, roughly 93% of them singletons. Here the sequenced sample was peripheral blood, taken 28 days after the second AZD1222 dose. The source of these receptors is an adult who received the AZD1222 COVID-19 vaccine.

The chain carries TRBV28 and TRBJ2-7; D is undetermined. Germline lookup yields CDR1 MDHEN and CDR2 SYDVKM. The length of the CDR3 is 14 residues. V was cut by 5 bases and J by 1 base, with 12 bases left in between. DNA of the CDR3: TGTGCCAGCAGTCTTCTAGAGCCGTCCTACGAGCAGTACTTC. Translating gives CASSLLEPSYEQYF.

This clone was counted a single time. This chain joins TRBV6-1 and TRBJ2-2; 8 positions agree with TRBD2. This CDR3 is built from 16 residues. The germline gives CDR1 MNHNS, CDR2 SASEGT. Germline trimming cut 1 base from V and 4 bases from J; bases unmatched to any gene: 5. The CDR3 region has the DNA TGTGCCAGCAGTGAAGTCGGGGGGGCTGGCACCGGGGAGCTGTTTTTT. Encoded protein: CASSEVGGAGTGELFF.

CDR3 DNA: TGTGCCAGCAGCGTAGATCCAGGGGGCACCTATGGCTACACCTTC. This gives the protein CASSVDPGGTYGYTF. The rearrangement links TRBV9 to TRBJ1-2; 8 nucleotides match TRBD1. Germline V lookup: CDR1 SGDLS, CDR2 YYNGEE. The J segment lost 4 bases and the V segment lost 0 bases, leaving 5 bases of the junction unmatched. This CDR3 has 15 residues.

The rearrangement joins TRBV6-1 to TRBJ2-2; 7 nucleotides line up with TRBD2. J gave up 0 bases and V 3 bases, and 7 bases lay outside the gene matches. Per the germline V gene, CDR1 is MNHNS and CDR2 is SASEGT. This CDR3 is built from 17 residues. CDR3 nucleotide sequence: TGTGCCAGCAGTGAGCTAGCGGCCTACGCGAACACCGGGGAGCTGTTTTTT. It is translated as CASSELAAYANTGELFF.

The chain couples TRBV9 to TRBJ1-2; D is possibly TRBD1 (6 bases). The germline V gene has CDR1 SGDLS and CDR2 YYNGEE. This CDR3 is 14 amino acids long. The V and J ends lost 3 bases and 4 bases respectively, with 13 bases between them. CDR3 nucleotides: TGTGCCAGCAGCGAGGGGGGGGCCCGCTATGGCTACACCTTC. Translation: CASSEGGARYGYTF.

The rearrangement joins TRBV14 to TRBJ2-3, with D hard to call. This CDR3 contains 13 residues. Germline V CDR1 and CDR2: SGHDN, FVKESK. Trimming removed 4 bases at V and 4 bases at J, with 9 bases between. The CDR3 here is CASSPLVSDTQYF. For the CDR3, the DNA is TGTGCCAGCAGCCCCCTTGTATCAGATACGCAGTATTTT.

This sequence joins TRBV10-3 and TRBJ1-1, with D possibly TRBD1 on 5 matching bases. This CDR3 contains 14 residues. Trimming removed 11 bases from V and 4 bases from J, with 20 bases in between. From germline, CDR1 is ENHRY and CDR2 SYGVKD. The DNA for the CDR3 is TGTGCCGTCAATGCGGCCAGGGAGGCCACTGAAGCTTTCTTT. Its protein is CAVNAAREATEAFF.

This chain uses TRBV20-1 with TRBJ1-6, with D possibly being TRBD1 (5 bases). The CDR3 contains 13 residues. CDR1 and CDR2 from the germline V gene are DFQATT and SNEGSKA (reference sequence). Trimming removed 3 bases at V and 7 bases at J, with 10 bases between. CDR3 in DNA: TGCAGTGCTAGTGGGGGGAGGAATTCACCCCTCCACTTT. Translation gives CSASGGRNSPLHF.

This rearrangement joins TRBV29-1 to TRBJ2-7, with 9 nucleotides matching TRBD1. The germline gives CDR1 SQVTM, CDR2 ANQGSEA. The J segment lost 4 bases and the V segment lost 3 bases, leaving 1 base of the junction unmatched. The CDR3 contains 12 residues. CDR3 residues: CSVEDRGYEQYF. The DNA of the CDR3 is TGCAGCGTTGAGGACAGGGGATACGAGCAGTACTTC.

The rearrangement uses TRBV7-8 and TRBJ1-3; 9 bases match TRBD1. This CDR3 region has 19 residues. CDR1 is SGHVS and CDR2 is FQNEAQ in the germline V gene. V lost 6 bases, J lost 3 bases, and 18 bases stayed unmatched. CDR3: CASSYMSPGTGSGGNTIYF. CDR3 DNA: TGTGCCAGCAGTTATATGAGTCCCGGGACAGGGTCGGGTGGAAACACCATATATTTT.

The chain uses TRBV10-3 and TRBJ2-3, with 9 bases aligning to TRBD2. The germline V gene encodes CDR1 ENHRY and CDR2 SYGVKD. The CDR3 sequence is 14 residues long. With V trimmed by 6 bases and J by 2 bases, 3 bases remained unmatched. The CDR3 DNA reads TGTGCCATCAGCCTAGCGGGAAACACAGATACGCAGTATTTT. The encoded protein is CAISLAGNTDTQYF.

The gene calls are TRBV20-1 and TRBJ1-2; the D is unclear. The CDR3 totals 11 residues. V was trimmed by 4 bases and J by 3 bases, leaving 6 bases between them. Germline CDR1 and CDR2: DFQATT and SNEGSKA (reference sequence). CDR3 region: CSATVHYGYTF. The CDR3 DNA is TGCAGTGCTACCGTTCACTATGGCTACACCTTC.

The rearrangement uses TRBV19 and TRBJ2-6, with 7 nucleotides matching TRBD2. Germline trimming cut 3 bases from V and 1 base from J; bases unmatched to any gene: 9. The length of the CDR3 is 18 residues. Germline lookup yields CDR1 LNHDA and CDR2 SQIVND (reference sequence). The CDR3 coding sequence is TGTGCCAGTAGTATTCTGTACCTCGGGAGGTCTGGGGCCAACGTCCTGACTTTC. It encodes CASSILYLGRSGANVLTF.

The chain combines TRBV5-1 with TRBJ2-1; 12 bases are a match to TRBD1. J gave up 9 bases and V 3 bases, and 7 bases lay outside the gene matches. This CDR3 contains 15 residues. The germline CDR1 and CDR2 sequences are SGHRS and YFSETQ. This CDR3 reads CASSSGTGGAGEQFF. The CDR3 coding sequence is TGCGCCAGCAGCTCCGGGACAGGGGGCGCGGGTGAGCAGTTCTTC. Full variable domain (rest looked up from reference TRBV5-1 and TRBJ2-1): KAGVTQTPRYLIKTRGQQVTLSCSPISGHRSVSWYQQTPGQGLQFLFEYFSETQRNKGNFPGRFSGRQFSNSRSEMNVSTLELGDSALYLCASSSGTGGAGEQFFGPGTRLTVL.

The V and J genes are TRBV6-5 and TRBJ2-7; possible D gene TRBD2, 6 bases. The CDR3 has 13 amino acids. The V gene lost 5 bases and the J gene lost 3 bases, with 11 bases spanning the gap. Germline V lookup: CDR1 MNHEY, CDR2 SVGAGI. The DNA of the CDR3 is TGTGCCAGCAGTCGGGACTCACTCTACGAGCAGTACTTC. Its translation is CASSRDSLYEQYF.

A single count supports this clone. The chain recombines TRBV4-2 with TRBJ1-2, with TRBD1 as a possible D gene (6 bases). V lost 3 bases, J lost 4 bases, and 18 bases lay in between. The CDR3 loop spans 16 amino acids. Germline V CDR1 and CDR2: LGHNA, YNFKEQ. In DNA form, the CDR3 reads TGTGCCAGCAGCCAGGATACCTCAACAGGGTCCTATGGCTACACCTTC. Residues: CASSQDTSTGSYGYTF.

The gene calls are TRBV3-1 (or the pseudogene TRBV3-2) and TRBJ1-3; D not resolved. Germline CDR1 LGHDT, CDR2 YNNKEL (reference sequence). Trimming shortened V by 0 bases and J by 0 bases, and 9 bases separated the two germline ends. The CDR3 runs to 16 residues. The CDR3 region has the DNA TGTGCCAGCAGCCAAGATACGGCCCGCTCTGGAAACACCATATATTTT. Its protein is CASSQDTARSGNTIYF.

This chain connects TRBV7-3 to TRBJ2-3; 10 positions match TRBD1. With V trimmed by 1 base and J by 2 bases, 9 bases remained unmatched. CDR1 SGHTA and CDR2 FQGTGA come from the germline V gene. This CDR3 spans 18 amino acids. The DNA of the CDR3 is TGTGCCAGCAGCTTAAGACAGGGGGCACCCCCTTACACAGATACGCAGTATTTT. Amino acids: CASSLRQGAPPYTDTQYF. Drawing the rest from reference TRBV7-3 and TRBJ2-3, the complete variable domain is GAGVSQTPSNKVTEKGKYVELRCDPISGHTALYWYRQSLGQGPEFLIYFQGTGAADDSGLPNDRFFAVRPEGSVSTLKIQRTERGDSAVYLCASSLRQGAPPYTDTQYFGPGTRLTVL.